These T cell receptor beta chains were read from a single sample in a study of blood T cell repertoires in COVID-19. Measured with immunoSEQ multiplex PCR; TCRdb has only the in-frame clones, and not every one. The table records under 400,000 clones, about nine tenths of them present only once. The sample consisted of peripheral blood. The receptors shown here come from a woman in her 30s with COVID-19, enrolled during active disease. Each CDR3 is given with its conserved first and last residue. Fields, in order: CDR3 length, D gene, V gene, J gene, clone size, CDR3 protein, CDR3 DNA. The D gene is left open where the match is weak. Clone size, where shown, is once, few, many, or a class for clones that have expanded.

cdr3_length: 13
d_call: .
v_call: TRBV5-1
j_call: TRBJ1-1
clone_size: .
cdr3_aa: CASSPQANTEAFF
cdr3_nt: TGCGCCAGCAGCCCGCAGGCGAACACTGAAGCTTTCTTT

cdr3_length: 16
d_call: TRBD1
v_call: TRBV24-1
j_call: TRBJ1-2
clone_size: .
cdr3_aa: CATSDPTHTGDYGYTF
cdr3_nt: TGTGCCACCAGTGATCCCACCCACACAGGGGACTATGGCTACACCTTC

cdr3_length: 13
d_call: TRBD1
v_call: TRBV18
j_call: TRBJ2-5
clone_size: once
cdr3_aa: CASSPGQQETQYF
cdr3_nt: TGTGCCAGCTCACCGGGACAGCAAGAGACCCAGTACTTC

cdr3_length: 18
d_call: TRBD2
v_call: TRBV7-9
j_call: TRBJ2-1
clone_size: .
cdr3_aa: CASSAGLAIGKSYNEQFF
cdr3_nt: TGTGCCAGCAGCGCGGGACTAGCGATTGGAAAGTCCTACAATGAGCAGTTCTTC

cdr3_length: 17
d_call: TRBD1
v_call: TRBV28
j_call: TRBJ1-6
clone_size: .
cdr3_aa: CASSLGSRAGGHSPLHF
cdr3_nt: TGTGCCAGCAGTTTAGGGAGTAGAGCAGGGGGTCATTCACCCCTCCACTTT

cdr3_length: 13
d_call: .
v_call: TRBV3-1/TRBV3-2
j_call: TRBJ2-7
clone_size: .
cdr3_aa: CAAGQSYSYEQYF
cdr3_nt: TGTGCCGCCGGACAGTCGTACTCCTACGAGCAGTACTTC

cdr3_length: 13
d_call: .
v_call: TRBV11-2
j_call: TRBJ2-1
clone_size: .
cdr3_aa: CASSSRGYNEQFF
cdr3_nt: TGTGCCAGCAGCTCTCGCGGTTACAATGAGCAGTTCTTC

cdr3_length: 16
d_call: TRBD1
v_call: TRBV7-2
j_call: TRBJ2-1
clone_size: .
cdr3_aa: CASSRQPAGGNNEQFF
cdr3_nt: TGTGCCAGCAGCCGCCAGCCCGCAGGGGGTAACAATGAGCAGTTCTTC

cdr3_length: 15
d_call: .
v_call: TRBV5-1
j_call: TRBJ2-7
clone_size: .
cdr3_aa: CASSLFAQRAYEQYF
cdr3_nt: TGCGCCAGCAGCTTGTTCGCACAGAGAGCCTACGAGCAGTACTTC

cdr3_length: 15
d_call: TRBD1
v_call: TRBV9
j_call: TRBJ2-7
clone_size: .
cdr3_aa: CASSVGSGQAYEQYF
cdr3_nt: TGTGCCAGCAGCGTCGGGTCCGGACAGGCCTACGAGCAGTACTTC

cdr3_length: 16
d_call: .
v_call: TRBV6-5
j_call: TRBJ1-5
clone_size: .
cdr3_aa: CASSYTTVNSNQPQHF
cdr3_nt: TGTGCCAGCAGTTACACGACAGTAAATAGCAATCAGCCCCAGCATTTT

cdr3_length: 13
d_call: .
v_call: TRBV12-3/TRBV12-4
j_call: TRBJ1-1
clone_size: .
cdr3_aa: CASSLGARTEAFF
cdr3_nt: TGTGCCAGCAGTTTGGGCGCACGAACTGAAGCTTTCTTT

cdr3_length: 18
d_call: TRBD2
v_call: TRBV7-9
j_call: TRBJ2-3
clone_size: .
cdr3_aa: CASSLAGWTSPAVDTQYF
cdr3_nt: TGTGCCAGCAGCTTAGCGGGTTGGACTAGCCCAGCGGTAGATACGCAGTATTTT

cdr3_length: 14
d_call: .
v_call: TRBV18
j_call: TRBJ2-2
clone_size: .
cdr3_aa: CASSPQGVAGELFF
cdr3_nt: TGTGCCAGCTCACCACAGGGGGTAGCCGGGGAGCTGTTTTTT

cdr3_length: 15
d_call: .
v_call: TRBV27
j_call: TRBJ1-1
clone_size: few
cdr3_aa: CASSLSGGWNTEAFF
cdr3_nt: TGTGCCAGCAGTTTATCGGGAGGGTGGAACACTGAAGCTTTCTTT

cdr3_length: 14
d_call: .
v_call: TRBV28
j_call: TRBJ2-7
clone_size: .
cdr3_aa: CASSLSAGRNEQYF
cdr3_nt: TGTGCCAGCAGTTTAAGCGCAGGGAGGAACGAGCAGTACTTC

cdr3_length: 13
d_call: .
v_call: TRBV18
j_call: TRBJ1-5
clone_size: .
cdr3_aa: CASSPTGNQPQHF
cdr3_nt: TGTGCCAGCTCACCGACAGGAAATCAGCCCCAGCATTTT

cdr3_length: 15
d_call: .
v_call: TRBV6-4
j_call: TRBJ2-1
clone_size: once
cdr3_aa: CASSGTTTGSNEQFF
cdr3_nt: TGTGCCAGCAGTGGAACGACGACAGGTTCCAATGAGCAGTTCTTC

cdr3_length: 14
d_call: .
v_call: TRBV9
j_call: TRBJ2-1
clone_size: once
cdr3_aa: CASSHRQAVSEQFF
cdr3_nt: TGTGCCAGCAGCCATAGACAGGCAGTGAGTGAGCAGTTCTTC

cdr3_length: 12
d_call: .
v_call: TRBV28
j_call: TRBJ1-6
clone_size: few
cdr3_aa: CASINRGSPLHF
cdr3_nt: TGTGCCAGCATCAATCGAGGGTCACCCCTCCACTTT

cdr3_length: 14
d_call: TRBD1
v_call: TRBV6-5
j_call: TRBJ1-2
clone_size: .
cdr3_aa: CASSSSGTGGGYTF
cdr3_nt: TGTGCCAGCAGTTCCTCCGGGACAGGGGGAGGCTACACCTTC

cdr3_length: 16
d_call: .
v_call: TRBV10-1
j_call: TRBJ2-7
clone_size: .
cdr3_aa: CASSERSGTPYGEQYF
cdr3_nt: TGCGCCAGCAGTGAGAGGTCGGGAACCCCCTACGGGGAGCAGTACTTC

cdr3_length: 14
d_call: .
v_call: TRBV27
j_call: TRBJ1-2
clone_size: .
cdr3_aa: CASSPVGASYGYTF
cdr3_nt: TGTGCCAGCAGCCCCGTGGGGGCGTCCTATGGCTACACCTTC

cdr3_length: 14
d_call: .
v_call: TRBV6-5
j_call: TRBJ2-7
clone_size: .
cdr3_aa: CASRDPGQTIEQYF
cdr3_nt: TGTGCCAGCAGAGATCCGGGACAAACTATCGAGCAGTACTTC

cdr3_length: 13
d_call: .
v_call: TRBV11-2
j_call: TRBJ1-1
clone_size: once
cdr3_aa: CASSLSPNTEAFF
cdr3_nt: TGTGCCAGCAGCTTGAGCCCGAACACTGAAGCTTTCTTT

cdr3_length: 15
d_call: TRBD1
v_call: TRBV11-2
j_call: TRBJ2-7
clone_size: .
cdr3_aa: CASSSHAADRDEQYF
cdr3_nt: TGTGCCAGCAGCTCCCACGCTGCCGACAGGGACGAGCAGTACTTC

cdr3_length: 14
d_call: .
v_call: TRBV4-2
j_call: TRBJ2-1
clone_size: .
cdr3_aa: CASSQDLRINEQFF
cdr3_nt: TGTGCCAGCAGCCAAGATTTGCGAATCAATGAGCAGTTCTTC

cdr3_length: 12
d_call: .
v_call: TRBV11-2
j_call: TRBJ2-3
clone_size: .
cdr3_aa: CASSLAGDTQYF
cdr3_nt: TGTGCCAGCAGCTTAGCGGGAGACACGCAGTATTTT

cdr3_length: 15
d_call: TRBD1
v_call: TRBV5-1
j_call: TRBJ1-5
clone_size: .
cdr3_aa: CASSPWDSSNQPQHF
cdr3_nt: TGCGCCAGCAGCCCATGGGACAGCTCCAATCAGCCCCAGCATTTT

cdr3_length: 11
d_call: .
v_call: TRBV30
j_call: TRBJ1-1
clone_size: .
cdr3_aa: CAWSGYTEAFF
cdr3_nt: TGTGCCTGGTCCGGGTACACTGAAGCTTTCTTT

cdr3_length: 13
d_call: .
v_call: TRBV27
j_call: TRBJ2-1
clone_size: once
cdr3_aa: CASSLYSYNEQFF
cdr3_nt: TGTGCCAGCAGTTTATATAGTTACAATGAGCAGTTCTTC

cdr3_length: 15
d_call: .
v_call: TRBV14
j_call: TRBJ2-3
clone_size: once
cdr3_aa: CASSQARTTTDTQYF
cdr3_nt: TGTGCCAGCAGCCAAGCCCGGACTACAACAGATACGCAGTATTTT

cdr3_length: 16
d_call: TRBD2
v_call: TRBV19
j_call: TRBJ2-1
clone_size: .
cdr3_aa: CASTRKASGRGNEQFF
cdr3_nt: TGTGCCAGTACCCGCAAGGCTAGCGGGAGAGGGAATGAGCAGTTCTTC

cdr3_length: 18
d_call: .
v_call: TRBV9
j_call: TRBJ1-6
clone_size: .
cdr3_aa: CASSVGARQARLVSPLHF
cdr3_nt: TGTGCCAGCAGCGTAGGGGCCCGACAGGCTCGTTTGGTTTCACCCCTCCACTTT

cdr3_length: 15
d_call: TRBD2
v_call: TRBV6-5
j_call: TRBJ2-7
clone_size: .
cdr3_aa: CASRTGTSGFYEQYF
cdr3_nt: TGTGCCAGCAGGACCGGGACTAGCGGGTTCTACGAGCAGTACTTC

cdr3_length: 13
d_call: TRBD1
v_call: TRBV6-5
j_call: TRBJ1-2
clone_size: .
cdr3_aa: CASTPRDRAGYTF
cdr3_nt: TGTGCCAGCACCCCCCGGGACAGGGCTGGCTACACCTTC

cdr3_length: 11
d_call: .
v_call: TRBV20-1
j_call: TRBJ1-2
clone_size: .
cdr3_aa: CSARRVSSYTF
cdr3_nt: TGCAGTGCCCGGCGGGTATCGAGCTACACCTTC

cdr3_length: 13
d_call: .
v_call: TRBV12-3/TRBV12-4
j_call: TRBJ1-5
clone_size: .
cdr3_aa: CASSGRPNQPQHF
cdr3_nt: TGTGCCAGCAGTGGGCGTCCCAATCAGCCCCAGCATTTT

cdr3_length: 14
d_call: .
v_call: TRBV6-5
j_call: TRBJ1-2
clone_size: .
cdr3_aa: CASSYYPDSYGYTF
cdr3_nt: TGTGCCAGCAGTTACTACCCTGACAGCTATGGCTACACCTTC

cdr3_length: 14
d_call: .
v_call: TRBV5-1
j_call: TRBJ2-5
clone_size: .
cdr3_aa: CASSLGGKKETQYF
cdr3_nt: TGCGCCAGCAGCTTGGGCGGGAAAAAGGAGACCCAGTACTTC

cdr3_length: 19
d_call: .
v_call: TRBV19
j_call: TRBJ2-6
clone_size: once
cdr3_aa: CASSESPGSLFSGANVLTF
cdr3_nt: TGTGCCAGTAGCGAATCCCCGGGGTCCCTCTTCTCTGGGGCCAACGTCCTGACTTTC